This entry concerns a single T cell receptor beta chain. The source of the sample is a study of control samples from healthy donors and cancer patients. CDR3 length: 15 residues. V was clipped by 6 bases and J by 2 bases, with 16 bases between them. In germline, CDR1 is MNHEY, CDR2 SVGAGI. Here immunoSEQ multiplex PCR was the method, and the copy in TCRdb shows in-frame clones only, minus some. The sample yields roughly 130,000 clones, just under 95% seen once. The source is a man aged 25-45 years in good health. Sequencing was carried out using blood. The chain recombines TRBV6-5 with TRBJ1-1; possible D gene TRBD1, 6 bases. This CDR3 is CASRIQGLINTEAFF. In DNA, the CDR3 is TGTGCCAGCAGGATACAGGGATTGATAAACACTGAAGCTTTCTTT.